Sequencing of this TCR beta chain was carried out in a study of human T cells and chemical hapten exposure. Study conclusions and caveats: High-frequency TCRs, those above 1 in 1000, stayed the same after DPC sensitization. Higher patch test scores went with higher counts of PT1 expanded TCRs.

The sample holds a few counts of this clonotype. Its matching antigen is unknown. V dropped 1 base and J dropped 4; count of bases not matched to a gene: 7. Germline V CDR1 and CDR2: SGHTA, FQGNSA. The CDR3 runs to 16 residues. The time point is: patch test 1, 2 weeks after DPC sensitization. Treatment denoted: therapeutic diphenylcyclopropenone sensitization with weekly scalp DPC. Each cDNA molecule in the library carried unique molecular identifiers. In the authors' methods: Samples held a median of 95,638 TCRs, range roughly 20,000–750,000. TCRdb reanalysed the RACE reads using MiXCR and keeps one entry per CDR3 protein. TCRdb's processing, not the study's, gives the V and J calls here. This sample has 150,000 to 200,000 distinct CDR3 sequences, with more than 20% found just once.

The sample here was whole blood, taken in connection with sensitization to the hapten diphenylcyclopropenone (DPC). This sequence was found in a woman aged 50 to 60 with alopecia areata. Some clones in this sample may be carry-over from other donors' samples. The chain employs TRBV7-2 and TRBJ1-1; 9 bases line up with TRBD1. The chain's CDR3 is CASSLGPTGGGTEAFF. The DNA of the CDR3 is TGTGCCAGCAGCTTAGGTCCGACAGGGGGGGGCACTGAAGCTTTCTTT.